This TCR beta chain was sequenced in a study of blood T cell repertoires in COVID-19. The wider study: Sites in the United States, Italy and Spain provided acute and convalescent COVID-19 samples. PBMCs, B-cell-depleted T cells, or T cells were the source of the cDNA or gDNA that made up the material.

CDR1 SEHNR and CDR2 FQNEAQ come from the germline V gene (reference sequence). Trimming cost V 1 base and J 5 bases; bases outside gene matches: 10. This CDR3 spans 16 amino acids. Methods used by the authors: Cell counts per sample came from amplifying reference gene primers. This table comes from immunoSEQ multiplex PCR, and its TCRdb copy is limited to in-frame clones, with some not included. V, J and clone size are taken as reported in that table, and D and trimming were inferred from the DNA itself. The profile shows tens of thousands of clones, under 90% of them singletons. Sample: peripheral blood. The source is a woman in her 70s with acute or convalescent COVID-19. The chain combines TRBV7-9 with TRBJ1-2; 7 bases line up with TRBD1. The CDR3 reads CASSLEGTAVMYGYTF. CDR3 nucleotides: TGTGCCAGCAGCTTAGAGGGGACAGCAGTTATGTATGGCTACACCTTC.